The rows below give T cell receptor beta chains drawn from one sample of a study of graft-versus-host responses after intestinal transplantation. The data were produced by immunoSEQ multiplex PCR, yet TCRdb's version contains in-frame clones alone and is incomplete. The table lists 75,000 to 100,000 clones, approximately 90% of them singletons. The sequencing here drew on PBMCs, taken 453 days after intestinal transplant. The receptors derive from a human patient who received an intestinal transplant, so some T cells may come from the graft donor. The CDR3 runs from the conserved cysteine through the conserved F or W. A D gene is named only where the DNA matches it firmly. Where a row states a size, it is once, few, many or the class of an expanded clone; other rows omit it.

J	size	V	D	DNA	CDR3
TRBJ2-7	-	TRBV19	-	TGTGCCAGTAGTATCGGGGGCCGCTCCTACGAGCAGTACTTC	CASSIGGRSYEQYF
TRBJ1-3	-	TRBV5-1	-	TGCGCCAGCAGCGGAACAGAAACTGGAAACACCATATATTTT	CASSGTETGNTIYF
TRBJ1-2	once	TRBV6-5	TRBD1	TGTGCCAGCAGAAACGGTGGGACAGGACCCTATGGCTACACCTTC	CASRNGGTGPYGYTF
TRBJ2-1	-	TRBV4-2	-	TGTGCCAGCAGCCAAGAGGAGCCCGCTACCTACAATGAGCAGTTCTTC	CASSQEEPATYNEQFF
TRBJ2-5	few	TRBV21-1	-	TGTGCCAGCAAAACCAGGGGGTTCGAGACCCAGTACTTC	CASKTRGFETQYF
TRBJ1-2	-	TRBV7-8	-	TGTGCCAGCAGCTCGGACAGCTACGATGGCTACACCTTC	CASSSDSYDGYTF
TRBJ2-7	-	TRBV14	-	TGTGCCAGCAGCCAAGTGAGTGCCTCCTACGAGCAGTACTTC	CASSQVSASYEQYF
TRBJ1-2	-	TRBV4-1	-	TGCGCCAGCAGCCAAGAATCCGGAAGGGGCTATGGCTACACCTTC	CASSQESGRGYGYTF
TRBJ2-5	-	TRBV6-1	TRBD2	TGTGCCAGCAGTGGGGCTAGCGGGGGCTGGGGGGAGCAGTACTTC	CASSGASGGWGEQYF
TRBJ2-5	-	TRBV29-1	-	TGCAGCGTTGTAGCGGAAGAGACCCAGTACTTC	CSVVAEETQYF
TRBJ2-5	-	TRBV6-8	-	TGTGCCAGCAGCCCCAACAGCCCGGAGACCCAGTACTTC	CASSPNSPETQYF
TRBJ1-2	-	TRBV6-5	-	TGTGCCAGCAGTTACTCAGGGGGCTATGGCTACACCTTC	CASSYSGGYGYTF
TRBJ1-1	-	TRBV6-4	-	TGTGCCAGCAGGATAGAGGAGGGGAACACTGAAGCTTTCTTT	CASRIEEGNTEAFF
TRBJ2-2	-	TRBV7-6	TRBD2	TGTGCCAGCAGCTTAAGCGGGGGAGTGGCCGGGGAGCTGTTTTTT	CASSLSGGVAGELFF
TRBJ1-1	-	TRBV6-1	-	TGTGCCAGCAGTGAGCCGGATCCTGAAGCTTTCTTT	CASSEPDPEAFF
TRBJ1-1	-	TRBV6-1	-	TGTGCCAGCATGTGGCCGCCCTCGGGGGACACTGAAGCTTTCTTT	CASMWPPSGDTEAFF
TRBJ2-7	-	TRBV5-1	-	TGCGCCAGCAGCTTCCCGGACCGCTACGAGCAGTACTTC	CASSFPDRYEQYF